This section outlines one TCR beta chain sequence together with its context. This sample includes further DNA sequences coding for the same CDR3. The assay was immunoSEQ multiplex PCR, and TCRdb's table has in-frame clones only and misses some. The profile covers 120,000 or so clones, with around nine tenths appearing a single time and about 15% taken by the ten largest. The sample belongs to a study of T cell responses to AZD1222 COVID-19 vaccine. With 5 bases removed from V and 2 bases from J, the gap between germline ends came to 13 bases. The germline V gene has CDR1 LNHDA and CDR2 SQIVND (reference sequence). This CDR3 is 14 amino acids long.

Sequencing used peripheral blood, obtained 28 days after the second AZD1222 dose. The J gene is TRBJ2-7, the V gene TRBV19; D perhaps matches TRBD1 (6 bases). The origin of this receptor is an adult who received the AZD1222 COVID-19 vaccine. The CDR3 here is CASSWGPTTYEQYF. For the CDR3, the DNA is TGTGCCAGTAGTTGGGGGCCAACCACCTACGAGCAGTACTTC.